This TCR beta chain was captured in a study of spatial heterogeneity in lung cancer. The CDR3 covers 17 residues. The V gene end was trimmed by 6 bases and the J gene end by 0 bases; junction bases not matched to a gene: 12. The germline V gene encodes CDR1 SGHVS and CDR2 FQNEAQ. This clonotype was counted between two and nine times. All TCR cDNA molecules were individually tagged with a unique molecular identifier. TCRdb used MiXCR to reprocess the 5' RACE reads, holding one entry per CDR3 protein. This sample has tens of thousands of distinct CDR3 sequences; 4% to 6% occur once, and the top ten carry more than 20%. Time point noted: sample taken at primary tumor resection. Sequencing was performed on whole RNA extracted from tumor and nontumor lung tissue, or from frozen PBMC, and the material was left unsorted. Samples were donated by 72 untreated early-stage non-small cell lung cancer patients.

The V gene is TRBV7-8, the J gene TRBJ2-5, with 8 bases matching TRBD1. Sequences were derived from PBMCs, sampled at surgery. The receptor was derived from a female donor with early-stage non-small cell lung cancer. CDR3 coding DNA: TGTGCCAGCAGACTCCTCCCCGTGGACAGGGACCAAGAGACCCAGTACTTC. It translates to CASRLLPVDRDQETQYF.